This is a list of T cell receptor beta chains from one sample in a study of T cell changes during pregnancy in multiple sclerosis. The method was immunoSEQ multiplex PCR; TCRdb's version includes in-frame clones alone and lacks a portion of them. The profile shows tens of thousands of clones, over 80% of them singletons. Source: peripheral blood, taken after pregnancy. The receptors shown here come from a female donor with multiple sclerosis, enrolled in a pregnancy study. Both conserved end residues are part of each CDR3. A D gene is named only where the DNA matches it firmly. Size tells how often a clone was seen (once, few, many) or the class of an expanded clone, and some rows leave it out.

clone size: .
V gene: TRBV5-1
D gene: .
J gene: TRBJ1-5
CDR3 protein: CASSLEGRGQPQHF
CDR3 DNA: TGCGCCAGCAGCTTAGAGGGGAGGGGTCAGCCCCAGCATTTT

clone size: .
V gene: TRBV9
D gene: .
J gene: TRBJ1-6
CDR3 protein: CASRGGQGVYSPLHF
CDR3 DNA: TGTGCCAGCAGGGGAGGGCAGGGAGTATATTCACCCCTCCACTTT

clone size: .
V gene: TRBV19
D gene: .
J gene: TRBJ1-1
CDR3 protein: CASSIGSGNTEAFF
CDR3 DNA: TGTGCCAGTAGTATAGGCTCAGGGAACACTGAAGCTTTCTTT

clone size: .
V gene: TRBV28
D gene: .
J gene: TRBJ1-1
CDR3 protein: CASSLGDTMAWTEAFF
CDR3 DNA: TGTGCCAGCAGTTTGGGGGACACCATGGCATGGACTGAAGCTTTCTTT

clone size: .
V gene: TRBV7-2
D gene: TRBD1
J gene: TRBJ2-2
CDR3 protein: CASSPQGAGDGELFF
CDR3 DNA: TGTGCCAGCAGTCCACAGGGGGCGGGTGACGGGGAGCTGTTTTTT

clone size: .
V gene: TRBV9
D gene: TRBD1
J gene: TRBJ1-1
CDR3 protein: CASSVGQGIGLNTEAFF
CDR3 DNA: TGTGCCAGCAGCGTCGGACAGGGAATTGGCCTGAACACTGAAGCTTTCTTT

clone size: .
V gene: TRBV9
D gene: TRBD2
J gene: TRBJ2-1
CDR3 protein: CASSEGLAGAYNEQFF
CDR3 DNA: TGTGCCAGCAGCGAGGGATTAGCGGGGGCCTACAATGAGCAGTTCTTC

clone size: .
V gene: TRBV5-1
D gene: .
J gene: TRBJ2-3
CDR3 protein: CASSLEFAQTTRPAF
CDR3 DNA: TGCGCCAGCAGCTTGGAGTTCGCCCAGACGACTCGACCTGCCTTT

clone size: .
V gene: TRBV11-3
D gene: .
J gene: TRBJ1-1
CDR3 protein: CASSLRGIGTEAFF
CDR3 DNA: TGTGCCAGCAGCTTGCGGGGGATCGGGACTGAAGCTTTCTTT

clone size: .
V gene: TRBV11-2
D gene: TRBD1
J gene: TRBJ2-3
CDR3 protein: CASSRGGVQYF
CDR3 DNA: TGTGCCAGCAGCCGAGGGGGCGTACAGTATTTT

clone size: .
V gene: TRBV19
D gene: TRBD1
J gene: TRBJ1-5
CDR3 protein: CASKGQGPNQPQHF
CDR3 DNA: TGTGCCAGTAAGGGACAGGGCCCGAATCAGCCCCAGCATTTT

clone size: .
V gene: TRBV30
D gene: TRBD1
J gene: TRBJ1-3
CDR3 protein: CAWHRGISGNTIYF
CDR3 DNA: TGTGCCTGGCACAGGGGAATATCTGGAAACACCATATATTTT

clone size: .
V gene: TRBV4-2
D gene: .
J gene: TRBJ1-2
CDR3 protein: CASSQERDYYGYTF
CDR3 DNA: TGTGCCAGCAGCCAAGAACGGGACTACTATGGCTACACCTTC

clone size: .
V gene: TRBV2
D gene: .
J gene: TRBJ2-7
CDR3 protein: CAIVTGREQYF
CDR3 DNA: TGTGCCATCGTGACAGGCCGGGAGCAGTACTTC

clone size: .
V gene: TRBV7-2
D gene: .
J gene: TRBJ1-4
CDR3 protein: CASSFSGGGDEKLFF
CDR3 DNA: TGTGCCAGCAGCTTTTCGGGGGGAGGGGATGAAAAACTGTTTTTT

clone size: once
V gene: TRBV7-9
D gene: TRBD2
J gene: TRBJ2-1
CDR3 protein: CASSLAGGWNEQFF
CDR3 DNA: TGTGCCAGCAGCTTAGCGGGGGGGTGGAATGAGCAGTTCTTC

clone size: .
V gene: TRBV18
D gene: TRBD1
J gene: TRBJ1-2
CDR3 protein: CASSPRTGAEDGYTF
CDR3 DNA: TGTGCCAGCTCACCCAGAACAGGGGCGGAGGATGGCTACACCTTC

clone size: .
V gene: TRBV19
D gene: .
J gene: TRBJ1-1
CDR3 protein: CASSASLYAFTEAFF
CDR3 DNA: TGTGCCAGTAGTGCCTCTCTATATGCCTTCACTGAAGCTTTCTTT

clone size: .
V gene: TRBV5-1
D gene: .
J gene: TRBJ2-7
CDR3 protein: CASSVDGRGREQYF
CDR3 DNA: TGCGCCAGCAGCGTCGATGGACGGGGTCGGGAGCAGTACTTC

clone size: .
V gene: TRBV9
D gene: .
J gene: TRBJ2-5
CDR3 protein: CASSHKGGQETQYF
CDR3 DNA: TGTGCCAGCAGCCACAAGGGAGGTCAAGAGACCCAGTACTTC

clone size: .
V gene: TRBV7-2
D gene: .
J gene: TRBJ1-1
CDR3 protein: CASSPDSPLNTEAFF
CDR3 DNA: TGTGCCAGCAGCCCCGACTCCCCATTGAACACTGAAGCTTTCTTT

clone size: .
V gene: TRBV7-6
D gene: .
J gene: TRBJ2-3
CDR3 protein: CASSFFARSTDTQYF
CDR3 DNA: TGTGCCAGCAGCTTTTTTGCCAGGAGCACAGATACGCAGTATTTT

clone size: .
V gene: TRBV30
D gene: TRBD1
J gene: TRBJ1-2
CDR3 protein: CAWETSRGRTDGYTF
CDR3 DNA: TGTGCCTGGGAGACCTCCAGGGGGCGCACCGATGGCTACACCTTC

clone size: .
V gene: TRBV7-9
D gene: .
J gene: TRBJ1-3
CDR3 protein: CASSLTEAGNTIYF
CDR3 DNA: TGTGCCAGCAGCTTGACAGAGGCTGGAAACACCATATATTTT

clone size: .
V gene: TRBV21-1
D gene: .
J gene: TRBJ2-7
CDR3 protein: CASSKSPWRTAPYEQYF
CDR3 DNA: TGTGCCAGCAGCAAATCCCCATGGAGGACAGCCCCCTATGAGCAGTACTTC

clone size: .
V gene: TRBV19
D gene: .
J gene: TRBJ1-4
CDR3 protein: CASSSGVGTNEKLFF
CDR3 DNA: TGTGCCAGTAGCTCAGGGGTCGGAACTAATGAAAAACTGTTTTTT

clone size: .
V gene: TRBV12-5
D gene: TRBD1
J gene: TRBJ1-1
CDR3 protein: CASGLVWGDREDTEAFF
CDR3 DNA: TGTGCTAGTGGTTTGGTTTGGGGGGACAGGGAGGACACTGAAGCTTTCTTT

clone size: .
V gene: TRBV30
D gene: .
J gene: TRBJ1-2
CDR3 protein: CAWSADRYGYTF
CDR3 DNA: TGTGCCTGGAGTGCCGACAGGTACGGCTACACCTTC

clone size: .
V gene: TRBV10-1
D gene: TRBD2
J gene: TRBJ2-1
CDR3 protein: CASSILAGVHNEQFF
CDR3 DNA: TGCGCCAGCAGTATACTAGCGGGAGTACACAATGAGCAGTTCTTC

clone size: .
V gene: TRBV4-1
D gene: .
J gene: TRBJ2-1
CDR3 protein: CASSQEPSSYNEQFF
CDR3 DNA: TGCGCCAGCAGCCAAGAGCCTAGCTCCTACAATGAGCAGTTCTTC

clone size: .
V gene: TRBV4-3
D gene: .
J gene: TRBJ1-6
CDR3 protein: CASSLSVWARNSPLHF
CDR3 DNA: TGCGCCAGCAGCCTCTCCGTGTGGGCACGTAATTCACCCCTCCACTTT

clone size: .
V gene: TRBV9
D gene: .
J gene: TRBJ1-5
CDR3 protein: CASSPRSSNQPQHF
CDR3 DNA: TGTGCCAGCAGCCCTAGATCAAGCAATCAGCCCCAGCATTTT

clone size: .
V gene: TRBV6-1
D gene: .
J gene: TRBJ1-3
CDR3 protein: CASSEENYSGNTIYF
CDR3 DNA: TGTGCCAGCAGTGAAGAAAACTACTCTGGAAACACCATATATTTT

clone size: .
V gene: TRBV2
D gene: TRBD1
J gene: TRBJ1-4
CDR3 protein: CASRRQGGEKLFF
CDR3 DNA: TGTGCCAGTCGGCGACAGGGAGGTGAAAAACTGTTTTTT

clone size: .
V gene: TRBV7-9
D gene: .
J gene: TRBJ1-5
CDR3 protein: CASSSDTGYFNQPQHF
CDR3 DNA: TGTGCCAGCAGCTCAGACACAGGGTACTTCAATCAGCCCCAGCATTTT

clone size: .
V gene: TRBV7-2
D gene: .
J gene: TRBJ1-1
CDR3 protein: CASTLWGGTEAFF
CDR3 DNA: TGTGCCAGCACCCTTTGGGGGGGAACTGAAGCTTTCTTT

clone size: .
V gene: TRBV4-3
D gene: .
J gene: TRBJ1-2
CDR3 protein: CASSQNVGYGYTF
CDR3 DNA: TGCGCCAGCAGCCAGAACGTCGGCTATGGCTACACCTTC

clone size: .
V gene: TRBV4-3
D gene: TRBD1
J gene: TRBJ2-7
CDR3 protein: CASSLAHQGAYEQYF
CDR3 DNA: TGCGCCAGCAGCCTCGCCCATCAGGGGGCCTACGAGCAGTACTTC

clone size: .
V gene: TRBV11-2
D gene: .
J gene: TRBJ2-7
CDR3 protein: CASSPRSEQYF
CDR3 DNA: TGTGCCAGCAGCCCGCGCTCCGAGCAGTACTTC

clone size: .
V gene: TRBV10-2
D gene: .
J gene: TRBJ1-1
CDR3 protein: CASSDSMGLPGGIAFF
CDR3 DNA: TGCGCCAGCAGTGATTCCATGGGGCTTCCCGGGGGAATTGCTTTCTTT

clone size: .
V gene: TRBV7-9
D gene: .
J gene: TRBJ2-3
CDR3 protein: CASRYAQIGGLPTDTQYF
CDR3 DNA: TGTGCCAGCAGATACGCCCAGATCGGGGGGCTACCCACAGATACGCAGTATTTT

clone size: .
V gene: TRBV7-3
D gene: .
J gene: TRBJ2-1
CDR3 protein: CASSLSPTRSSYNEQFF
CDR3 DNA: TGTGCCAGCAGCTTAAGCCCTACTAGAAGCTCCTACAATGAGCAGTTCTTC

clone size: .
V gene: TRBV11-2
D gene: TRBD1
J gene: TRBJ2-7
CDR3 protein: CASGQGSLSYEQYF
CDR3 DNA: TGTGCCAGCGGACAGGGTTCCCTCTCCTACGAGCAGTACTTC

clone size: many
V gene: TRBV12-5
D gene: .
J gene: TRBJ2-5
CDR3 protein: CASGSRPLQETQYF
CDR3 DNA: TGTGCTAGTGGTTCGAGGCCGCTCCAAGAGACCCAGTACTTC

clone size: .
V gene: TRBV6-4
D gene: TRBD1
J gene: TRBJ1-5
CDR3 protein: CASSDDRDQPQHF
CDR3 DNA: TGTGCCAGCAGCGATGACAGGGATCAGCCCCAGCATTTT

clone size: once
V gene: TRBV6-1
D gene: TRBD1
J gene: TRBJ1-2
CDR3 protein: CASNLIRTGYGYTF
CDR3 DNA: TGTGCCAGCAACCTCATCAGGACAGGCTATGGCTACACCTTC

clone size: .
V gene: TRBV5-6
D gene: .
J gene: TRBJ1-4
CDR3 protein: CASSSPGAPEKLFF
CDR3 DNA: TGTGCCAGCAGCTCCCCAGGGGCGCCTGAAAAACTGTTTTTT

clone size: .
V gene: TRBV21-1
D gene: .
J gene: TRBJ1-1
CDR3 protein: CASRCREAAGAFF
CDR3 DNA: TGTGCCAGCAGGTGCAGGGAGGCTGCTGGAGCTTTCTTT

clone size: .
V gene: TRBV5-6
D gene: .
J gene: TRBJ2-2
CDR3 protein: CASSLRTVQRLFF
CDR3 DNA: TGTGCCAGCAGCCTTCGGACAGTACAGAGGCTGTTTTTT

clone size: .
V gene: TRBV7-6
D gene: .
J gene: TRBJ1-5
CDR3 protein: CASSLQASNQPQHF
CDR3 DNA: TGTGCCAGCAGCTTACAGGCGAGCAATCAGCCCCAGCATTTT

clone size: .
V gene: TRBV9
D gene: TRBD2
J gene: TRBJ2-7
CDR3 protein: CASSEPAAGGVTEQYF
CDR3 DNA: TGTGCCAGCAGCGAACCCGCAGCGGGGGGTGTCACCGAGCAGTACTTC

clone size: once
V gene: TRBV27
D gene: TRBD1
J gene: TRBJ2-7
CDR3 protein: CASSFGTGGSYEQYF
CDR3 DNA: TGTGCCAGCAGCTTCGGGACAGGGGGCTCCTACGAGCAGTACTTC